The 20 T cell receptor beta chains presented below share a single source sample, sequenced in a study of blood T cell repertoires in COVID-19. Profiling relied on immunoSEQ multiplex PCR, and the TCRdb table lists in-frame clones only, not all of them. The sample yields about 230,000 clones, over 70% seen once. Sample: peripheral blood. These receptors all come from an elderly man with acute or convalescent COVID-19.

CDR3 DNA: TGCGCCAGCAGCTCGGCCATAGCGGGGTTCACAGATACGCAGTATTTT. It specifies CASSSAIAGFTDTQYF. The genes are TRBV5-1 and TRBJ2-3, with 8 bases fitting TRBD2. J was trimmed by 2 bases and V by 3 bases; bases with no gene match: 8. This CDR3 contains 16 residues. Germline V gives CDR1 SGHRS, CDR2 YFSETQ. Based on the CDR3 plus reference TRBV5-1 and TRBJ2-3, the full variable domain is KAGVTQTPRYLIKTRGQQVTLSCSPISGHRSVSWYQQTPGQGLQFLFEYFSETQRNKGNFPGRFSGRQFSNSRSEMNVSTLELGDSALYLCASSSAIAGFTDTQYFGPGTRLTVL.

The CDR3 region has the DNA TGTGCCAGCAGTGCACAGGGGACCCTCACAGATACGCAGTATTTT. Its protein product is CASSAQGTLTDTQYF. The V and J genes are TRBV25-1 and TRBJ2-3; 7 bases map to TRBD1. The CDR3 contains 15 residues. V gave up 4 bases and J gave up 2 bases; unmatched junction bases: 6. Germline V CDR1 and CDR2: MGHDK, SYGVNS. Full variable domain (missing parts from reference TRBV25-1 and TRBJ2-3): EADIYQTPRYLVIGTGKKITLECSQTMGHDKMYWYQQDPGMELHLIHYSYGVNSTEKGDLSSESTVSRIRTEHFPLTLESARPSHTSQYLCASSAQGTLTDTQYFGPGTRLTVL.

The V and J genes are TRBV7-9 and TRBJ2-3, with TRBD2 matching 7 bases. Germline V CDR1 and CDR2: SEHNR, FQNEAQ (reference sequence). The CDR3 totals 17 residues. V trimming: 4 bases; J trimming: 2 bases; junction bases outside the gene matches: 12. Here the CDR3 reads CASSWSRAGVSTDTQYF. The CDR3 DNA reads as TGTGCCAGCAGCTGGTCACGGGCGGGAGTGTCCACAGATACGCAGTATTTT.

This clone was found a few times. V usage is TRBV7-8 and J usage is TRBJ2-7; 7 bases fit TRBD1. The CDR3 totals 15 residues. V was clipped by 5 bases and J by 4 bases; unmatched bases: 11. Germline CDR1 reads SGHVS; CDR2 reads FQNEAQ. The CDR3 reads CASSPRTGLWYEQYF. As DNA, the CDR3 is TGTGCCAGCAGCCCGCGGACAGGCCTTTGGTACGAGCAGTACTTC.

V and J are TRBV6-6 and TRBJ1-1; 7 positions match TRBD1. The V gene's germline CDR1 is MNHNY and CDR2 SVGAGI (reference sequence). Trimming took 6 bases from V and 10 from J; bases not matched to a gene: 11. The CDR3 contains 13 residues. The CDR3 spells CASSRGQPGGAFF. DNA for the CDR3: TGTGCCAGCAGCCGGGGACAGCCCGGGGGAGCTTTCTTT.

V and J are TRBV2 and TRBJ2-5; tentative D call: TRBD1 (5 bases). The CDR3 is made up of 15 amino acids. The germline CDR1 and CDR2 sequences are SNHLY and FYNNEI. Trimming removed 4 bases at V and 2 bases at J, with 14 bases between. CDR3 region: CASSATNRQQETQYF. The DNA of the CDR3 is TGTGCCAGCAGTGCCACTAACCGACAGCAAGAGACCCAGTACTTC.

This chain uses TRBV2 with TRBJ1-3; TRBD1 matches 8 bases. V lost 5 bases and J lost 3; bases outside the gene matches: 6. Germline V gene data show CDR1 as SNHLY and CDR2 as FYNNEI. The CDR3 consists of 15 residues. The CDR3 nucleotides read TGTGCCAGCAGTATAACAGGGGGGAGTGGAAACACCATATATTTT. Protein sequence: CASSITGGSGNTIYF.

The V call is TRBV30, the J call TRBJ1-2; D remains unclear. The germline gives CDR1 GTSNPN, CDR2 SVGIG (reference sequence). The V and J ends lost 0 bases and 2 bases respectively, with 7 bases between them. This CDR3 contains 13 residues. The CDR3 region has the DNA TGTGCCTGGAGTGTAACCTACAACTATGGCTACACCTTC. Its protein product is CAWSVTYNYGYTF.

The chain is built from TRBV5-1 and TRBJ1-1, with D uncertain. Per the germline V gene, CDR1 is SGHRS and CDR2 is YFSETQ. Trimming cost V 2 bases and J 2 bases, with 7 bases left between them. The CDR3 length is 13 residues. In nucleotides, the CDR3 is TGCGCCAGCAGCTTACTTAGCAACACTGAAGCTTTCTTT. Encoded protein: CASSLLSNTEAFF. The variable domain in full, completed from reference TRBV5-1 and TRBJ1-1, reads KAGVTQTPRYLIKTRGQQVTLSCSPISGHRSVSWYQQTPGQGLQFLFEYFSETQRNKGNFPGRFSGRQFSNSRSEMNVSTLELGDSALYLCASSLLSNTEAFFGQGTRLTVV.

The chain joins TRBV7-9 to TRBJ1-1; tentatively, D is TRBD1 (5 bases). CDR3 length: 14 amino acids. Germline V gene data show CDR1 as SEHNR and CDR2 as FQNEAQ (reference sequence). With 2 bases removed from V and 0 bases from J, the gap between germline ends came to 7 bases. The CDR3 loop reads CASSLRGLNTEAFF. CDR3 DNA: TGTGCCAGCAGCTTACGGGGGTTGAACACTGAAGCTTTCTTT. The variable domain in full, with the rest retrieved from reference TRBV7-9 and TRBJ1-1, is DTGVSQNPRHKITKRGQNVTFRCDPISEHNRLYWYRQTLGQGPEFLTYFQNEAQLEKSRLLSDRFSAERPKGSFSTLEIQRTEQGDSAMYLCASSLRGLNTEAFFGQGTRLTVV.

J is TRBJ2-7 and V is TRBV10-3, with D unclear. Germline V CDR1 and CDR2: ENHRY, SYGVKD. The CDR3 runs to 15 residues. The V gene lost 0 bases and the J gene lost 6 bases, with 15 bases spanning the gap. CDR3 sequence (DNA): TGTGCCATCAGTGAGTCGAGACAAAATCCCTCCGAGCAGTACTTC. It codes for CAISESRQNPSEQYF.

This clone showed up just a few times. This chain links TRBV7-3 with TRBJ2-7, with 12 bases fitting TRBD1. Per the germline V gene, CDR1 is SGHTA and CDR2 is FQGTGA. CDR3 length: 14 residues. Trimming cost V 5 bases and J 6 bases; bases outside gene matches: 5. CDR3 coding DNA: TGTGCCAGCAGCCCGGGACAGGGGGCTTTCGAGCAGTACTTC. Protein product: CASSPGQGAFEQYF.

J is TRBJ2-3 and V is TRBV7-9; D unclear. The length of the CDR3 is 14 residues. V gave up 7 bases and J gave up 2 bases, with 13 bases separating them. Germline V gene sequence: CDR1 SEHNR, CDR2 FQNEAQ (reference sequence). CDR3 sequence reads: CASKPPDSTDTQYF. The CDR3 bases are TGTGCCAGCAAGCCCCCCGACTCCACAGATACGCAGTATTTT.

This clone came up a few times. CDR3 loop: CASSTVSYNSPLHF. Here the CDR3 DNA reads TGCGCCAGCAGCACTGTCTCCTATAATTCACCCCTCCACTTT. The chain combines TRBV5-1 with TRBJ1-6; no clear D gene. This CDR3 has 14 residues. The V and J ends lost 4 bases and 0 bases respectively, with 5 bases between them. Per the germline V gene, CDR1 is SGHRS and CDR2 is YFSETQ.

This sequence joins TRBV28 and TRBJ1-5; D is possibly TRBD1 (5 bases). The CDR3 is 15 residues long. The germline CDR1 and CDR2 sequences are MDHEN and SYDVKM. V lost 6 bases, J lost 0 bases, and 12 bases lay in between. CDR3 coding DNA: TGTGCCAGCAGACCAGGGATCCTTAGCAATCAGCCCCAGCATTTT. Amino acid sequence: CASRPGILSNQPQHF.

The rearrangement links TRBV19 to TRBJ2-5, with TRBD1 as a possible D gene (5 bases). The CDR3 extends over 14 amino acids. Germline V gives CDR1 LNHDA, CDR2 SQIVND (reference sequence). V was cut by 3 bases and J by 2 bases, with 10 bases left in between. The CDR3 reads CASSIAGKQETQYF. As DNA, the CDR3 is TGTGCCAGTAGTATTGCAGGGAAACAAGAGACCCAGTACTTC.

This chain uses TRBV28 with TRBJ2-7; 8 bases match TRBD1. The ends lost 3 bases at V and 6 bases at J; junction bases unmatched: 7. The CDR3 consists of 14 residues. Per germline, CDR1 MDHEN and CDR2 SYDVKM. The CDR3 nucleotides read TGTGCCAGCAGTTTTCTCCAGGGGGCCAGCGAGCAGTACTTC. Protein product: CASSFLQGASEQYF.

The chain is built from TRBV27 and TRBJ2-5; D is unresolved. The germline gives CDR1 MNHEY, CDR2 SMNVEV (reference sequence). Trimming pared 5 bases from V and 3 bases from J, leaving 4 bases between. The CDR3 loop spans 11 amino acids. This CDR3 is CASSGEETQYF. The CDR3, as DNA: TGTGCCAGCAGTGGAGAAGAGACCCAGTACTTC.

The rearrangement links TRBV19 to TRBJ1-5, with D uncertain. Germline V CDR1 and CDR2: LNHDA, SQIVND (reference sequence). There are 16 residues in the CDR3. Trimming stripped 8 bases from V and 7 bases from J, with 24 bases between. DNA for the CDR3: TGTGCCAGTGGGAAGGAGGGTACGCTGGGGATGCAGCCCCAGCATTTT. It is translated as CASGKEGTLGMQPQHF.

The chain links TRBV19 to TRBJ2-6; 9 positions match TRBD1. The CDR3 totals 17 residues. Germline CDR1 LNHDA, CDR2 SQIVND (reference sequence). J gave up 0 bases and V 4 bases, and 4 bases lay outside the gene matches. CDR3 in DNA: TGTGCCAGTAGTACCGGGACAGGGAACTCTGGGGCCAACGTCCTGACTTTC. Protein sequence: CASSTGTGNSGANVLTF.